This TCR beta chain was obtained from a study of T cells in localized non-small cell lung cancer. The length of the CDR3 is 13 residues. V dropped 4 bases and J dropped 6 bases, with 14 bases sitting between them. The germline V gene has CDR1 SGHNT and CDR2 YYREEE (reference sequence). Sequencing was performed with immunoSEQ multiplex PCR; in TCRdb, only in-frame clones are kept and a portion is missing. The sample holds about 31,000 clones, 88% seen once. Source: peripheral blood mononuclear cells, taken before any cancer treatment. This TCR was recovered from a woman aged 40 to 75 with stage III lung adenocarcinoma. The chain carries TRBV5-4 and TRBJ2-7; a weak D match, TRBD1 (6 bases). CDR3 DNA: TGTGCCAGCAGCCACCCTGACAGGCGCGAGCAGTACTTC. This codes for CASSHPDRREQYF.